The 14 T cell receptor beta chains reported below all come from one sample, sequenced in a study of T-cell memory formation after mild COVID-19. TCRdb independently ran MiXCR on the 5' RACE reads; one entry per CDR3 protein. The sample records about 200,000 distinct CDR3 sequences, approximately 10% being singletons. Sequenced material: PBMCs or a T cell subset sorted from them (not recorded which). The receptor set was obtained from a man aged 18 to 30 who had mild COVID-19 (a few samples of this study predate the infection). Cell type and time point are not known.

The chain couples TRBV20-1 to TRBJ2-1; TRBD2 might be the D (6 bases). CDR1 and CDR2 from the germline V gene are DFQATT and SNEGSKA (reference sequence). Trimming cost V 3 bases and J 3 bases, with 12 bases left between them. This CDR3 has 14 amino acids. CDR3 loop: CSASGTAYYNEQFF. Written as DNA, the CDR3 is TGCAGTGCTAGTGGGACTGCATACTACAATGAGCAGTTCTTC.

This clonotype has only a few counts. This chain uses TRBV6-2 or TRBV6-3 with TRBJ2-2; 8 bases line up with TRBD1. The J segment lost 13 bases and the V segment lost 2 bases, leaving 9 bases of the junction unmatched. This CDR3 has 14 amino acids. Germline lookup yields CDR1 MNHEY and CDR2 SVGEGT. The CDR3 sequence: CASSYGATGARLFF. As DNA, the CDR3 is TGTGCCAGCAGTTACGGGGCGACAGGGGCGAGGCTGTTTTTT.

The chain employs TRBV12-3 or TRBV12-4 and TRBJ1-2; D ambiguous. The CDR3 has 13 amino acids. The ends were cut back, 1 base at V and 5 bases at J, with 8 bases in the middle. In DNA form, the CDR3 reads TGTGCCAGCAGTTTAGTCGGCCCGTATGGCTACACCTTC. It is translated as CASSLVGPYGYTF.

At least ten counts were recorded for this clonotype. This sequence joins TRBV5-1 and TRBJ2-5, with 7 bases fitting TRBD2. V gave up 1 base and J gave up 5 bases; unmatched junction bases: 5. This CDR3 comprises 14 residues. The germline V gene has CDR1 SGHRS and CDR2 YFSETQ. CDR3 protein: CASSLQAGEETQYF. The CDR3 DNA follows: TGCGCCAGCAGCTTGCAGGCGGGGGAGGAGACCCAGTACTTC.

This clonotype was seen a handful of times. The chain is built from TRBV5-1 and TRBJ2-5, with unresolved D. Trimming removed 3 bases from V and 1 base from J, with 10 bases in between. This CDR3 region has 14 residues. Germline V gene data show CDR1 as SGHRS and CDR2 as YFSETQ. This CDR3 is CASSSLGGQETQYF. CDR3 nucleotides: TGCGCCAGCAGCTCCCTAGGTGGCCAAGAGACCCAGTACTTC.

This clonotype was counted a few times. The rearrangement uses TRBV25-1 and TRBJ2-2; D is perhaps TRBD2 (6 bases). The CDR3 runs 14 residues. The germline V gene encodes CDR1 MGHDK and CDR2 SYGVNS. With 8 bases removed from V and 3 bases from J, the gap between germline ends came to 13 bases. The CDR3 spells CASGSGRYTGELFF. CDR3 sequence (DNA): TGTGCCAGCGGGAGCGGGCGGTACACCGGGGAGCTGTTTTTT. Full variable domain (remainder filled in from reference TRBV25-1 and TRBJ2-2): EADIYQTPRYLVIGTGKKITLECSQTMGHDKMYWYQQDPGMELHLIHYSYGVNSTEKGDLSSESTVSRIRTEHFPLTLESARPSHTSQYLCASGSGRYTGELFFGEGSRLTVL.

This clonotype was seen more than once but under ten times. V usage is TRBV9 and J usage is TRBJ1-1; D is undetermined. The germline V and J ends were trimmed by 2 bases and 5 bases, with 16 bases remaining between them. The CDR3 has 15 amino acids. The germline gives CDR1 SGDLS, CDR2 YYNGEE. CDR3 region: CASSVGHGVGTEAFF. CDR3 in DNA: TGTGCCAGCAGCGTTGGGCACGGTGTTGGGACTGAAGCTTTCTTT.

This clonotype has only a few counts. V is TRBV7-3 and J is TRBJ1-3, with 8 bases aligning to TRBD1. The V segment lost 3 bases and the J segment 10 bases; nucleotides outside the gene matches: 8. The CDR3 extends over 14 amino acids. Germline V gene lookup returns CDR1 SGHTA and CDR2 FQGTGA. Written as DNA, the CDR3 is TGTGCCAGCAGCTTGTACAGGGGGAAGTGTACCATATATTTT. Its protein is CASSLYRGKCTIYF.

This chain uses TRBV7-9 with TRBJ1-1; tentatively, D is TRBD1 (5 bases). V lost 2 bases to trimming and J lost 6 bases, with 25 bases between them. Germline V gene data show CDR1 as SEHNR and CDR2 as FQNEAQ (reference sequence). The CDR3 totals 18 residues. The CDR3: CASSLRAVWGPAGPEAFF. As DNA, the CDR3 is TGTGCCAGCAGCTTAAGGGCGGTATGGGGCCCCGCGGGTCCTGAAGCTTTCTTT.

The chain uses TRBV14 and TRBJ2-5; either TRBD1 or TRBD2 may supply D (5 bases each). CDR3 length equals 15 residues. The germline V gene has CDR1 SGHDN and CDR2 FVKESK. V gave up 4 bases and J gave up 4 bases, with 16 bases separating them. The CDR3 nucleotides read TGTGCCAGCAGCCGAAGGCTGGTGGGACCAGAGACCCAGTACTTC. Translating it yields CASSRRLVGPETQYF.

Many counts were recorded for this clonotype. This chain uses TRBV4-3 with TRBJ1-2; no firm D call. Germline V gene data show CDR1 as LGHNA and CDR2 as YSLEER. Trimming removed 0 bases from V and 2 bases from J, with 4 bases in between. This CDR3 spans 13 amino acids. CDR3 residues: CASSQDNNYGYTF. As DNA, the CDR3 is TGCGCCAGCAGCCAAGATAACAACTATGGCTACACCTTC.

In its sample, this clonotype was seen once. The chain links TRBV4-3 to TRBJ1-1; no reliable D call. The V end lost 0 bases, the J end lost 1 base, and 12 bases lay between the germline ends. The germline V gene encodes CDR1 LGHNA and CDR2 YSLEER. The CDR3 is 16 residues long. CDR3 sequence (DNA): TGCGCCAGCAGCCAAGACCCCTCCATCCCGAACACTGAAGCTTTCTTT. This translates into CASSQDPSIPNTEAFF.

This clonotype was seen a few times. V usage is TRBV20-1 and J usage is TRBJ1-5; 7 nucleotides line up with TRBD1. With V trimmed by 8 bases and J by 9 bases, 19 bases remained unmatched. CDR1 and CDR2 (germline): DFQATT, SNEGSKA (reference sequence). CDR3 length: 15 residues. The CDR3 nucleotides are TGCAGTCCCGACCTAGACAGGGTGGGGTCCGGGCCCCAGCATTTT. It specifies CSPDLDRVGSGPQHF.

This clonotype occurred a few times. V and J are TRBV4-2 and TRBJ2-1; the D is unclear. Germline assignment: CDR1 LGHNA and CDR2 YNFKEQ. CDR3 length equals 13 residues. Trimming removed 0 bases from V and 10 bases from J, with 10 bases in between. The CDR3: CASSQDPRLEQFF. CDR3 bases: TGTGCCAGCAGCCAAGATCCTAGGCTAGAGCAGTTCTTC.